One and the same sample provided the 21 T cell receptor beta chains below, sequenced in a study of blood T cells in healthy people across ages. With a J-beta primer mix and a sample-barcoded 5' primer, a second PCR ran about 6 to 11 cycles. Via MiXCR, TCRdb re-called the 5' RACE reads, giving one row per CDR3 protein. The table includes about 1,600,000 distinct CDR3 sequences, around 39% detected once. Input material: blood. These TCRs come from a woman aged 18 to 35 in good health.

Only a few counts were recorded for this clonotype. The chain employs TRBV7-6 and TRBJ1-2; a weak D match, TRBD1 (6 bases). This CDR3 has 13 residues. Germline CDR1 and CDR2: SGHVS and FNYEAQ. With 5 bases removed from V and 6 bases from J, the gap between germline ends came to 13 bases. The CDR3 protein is CASSLTGQDGYTF. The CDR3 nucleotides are TGTGCCAGCAGCCTGACAGGTCAGGATGGCTACACCTTC.

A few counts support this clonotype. As DNA, the CDR3 is TGCAGTGCTAGAGGGGACAGCTATGGCTACACCTTC. It yields the protein CSARGDSYGYTF. J is TRBJ1-2 and V is TRBV20-1; 7 nucleotides agree with TRBD1. The CDR3 is 12 amino acids. The trim removed 1 base at V and 4 bases at J, leaving 0 bases unmatched. Germline V gene sequence: CDR1 DFQATT, CDR2 SNEGSKA (reference sequence).

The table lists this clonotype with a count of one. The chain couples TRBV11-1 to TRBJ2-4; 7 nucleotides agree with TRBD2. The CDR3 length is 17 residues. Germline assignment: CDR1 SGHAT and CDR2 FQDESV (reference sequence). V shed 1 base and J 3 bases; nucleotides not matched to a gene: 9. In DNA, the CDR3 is TGTGCCAGCAGCTTAGGACTAGCCCCAGGAGGCAAAAACATTCAGTACTTC. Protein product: CASSLGLAPGGKNIQYF.

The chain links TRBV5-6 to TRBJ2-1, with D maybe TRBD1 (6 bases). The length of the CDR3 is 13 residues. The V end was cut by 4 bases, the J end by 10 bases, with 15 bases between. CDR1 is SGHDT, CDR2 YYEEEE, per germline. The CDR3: CASSPQGEYEQFF. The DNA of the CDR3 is TGTGCCAGCAGCCCACAGGGAGAGTACGAGCAGTTCTTC.

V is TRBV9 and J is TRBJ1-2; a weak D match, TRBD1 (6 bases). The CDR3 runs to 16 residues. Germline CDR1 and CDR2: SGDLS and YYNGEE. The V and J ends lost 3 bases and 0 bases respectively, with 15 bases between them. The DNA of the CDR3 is TGTGCCAGCAGCGATGGGGGGCGAGGGACTAACTATGGCTACACCTTC. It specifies CASSDGGRGTNYGYTF.

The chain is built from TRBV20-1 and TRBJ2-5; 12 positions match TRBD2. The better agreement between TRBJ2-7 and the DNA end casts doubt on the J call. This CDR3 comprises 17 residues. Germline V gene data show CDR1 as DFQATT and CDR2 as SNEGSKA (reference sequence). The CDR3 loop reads CSAELAGGFFLEYEQYF. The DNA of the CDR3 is TGCAGTGCTGAACTAGCGGGGGGCTTTTTCTTGGAGTACGAGCAGTACTTC.

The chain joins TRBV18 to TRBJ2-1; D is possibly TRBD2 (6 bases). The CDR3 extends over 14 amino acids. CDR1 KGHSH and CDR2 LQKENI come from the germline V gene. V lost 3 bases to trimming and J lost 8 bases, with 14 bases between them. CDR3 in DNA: TGTGCCAGCTCACCGCTGAGACTAGTGGATGAGCAGTTCTTC. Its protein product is CASSPLRLVDEQFF.

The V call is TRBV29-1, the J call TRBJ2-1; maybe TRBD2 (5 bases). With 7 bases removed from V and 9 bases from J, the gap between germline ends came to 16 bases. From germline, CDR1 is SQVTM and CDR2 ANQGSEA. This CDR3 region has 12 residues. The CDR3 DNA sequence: TGCAGCGGCCCGCGGCTCGGAGGTGAGCAGTTCTTC. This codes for CSGPRLGGEQFF.

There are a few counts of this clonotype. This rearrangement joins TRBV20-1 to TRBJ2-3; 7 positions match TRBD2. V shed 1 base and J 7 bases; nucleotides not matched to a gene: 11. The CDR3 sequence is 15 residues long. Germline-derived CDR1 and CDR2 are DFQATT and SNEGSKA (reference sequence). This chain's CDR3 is CSARVGREMLNTQYF. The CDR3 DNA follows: TGCAGTGCTAGAGTTGGGCGGGAGATGTTAAATACGCAGTATTTT.

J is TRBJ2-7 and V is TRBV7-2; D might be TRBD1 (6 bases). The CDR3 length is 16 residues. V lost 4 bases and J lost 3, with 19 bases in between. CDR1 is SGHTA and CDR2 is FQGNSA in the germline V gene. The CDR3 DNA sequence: TGTGCCAGCAGCTCAAAGGCGGACCAGGGGTACTACGAGCAGTACTTC. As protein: CASSSKADQGYYEQYF.

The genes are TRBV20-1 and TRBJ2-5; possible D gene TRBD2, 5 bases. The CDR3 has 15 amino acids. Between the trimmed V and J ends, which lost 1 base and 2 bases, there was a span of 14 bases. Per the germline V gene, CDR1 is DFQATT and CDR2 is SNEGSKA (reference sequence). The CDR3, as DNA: TGCAGTGCTAGAGGAACAGCGGCCAATCAAGAGACCCAGTACTTC. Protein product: CSARGTAANQETQYF.

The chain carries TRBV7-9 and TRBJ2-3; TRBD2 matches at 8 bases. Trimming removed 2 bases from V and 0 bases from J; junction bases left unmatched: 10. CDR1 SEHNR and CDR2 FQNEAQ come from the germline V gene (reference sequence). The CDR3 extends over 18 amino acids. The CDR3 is CASSLWGIKRGSTDTQYF. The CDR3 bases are TGTGCCAGCAGCTTATGGGGAATTAAGCGGGGGAGCACAGATACGCAGTATTTT.

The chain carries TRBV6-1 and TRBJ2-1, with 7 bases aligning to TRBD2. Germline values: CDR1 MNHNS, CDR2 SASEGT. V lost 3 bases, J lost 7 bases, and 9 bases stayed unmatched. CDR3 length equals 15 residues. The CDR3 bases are TGTGCCAGCAGTGATGGGTGGCTAGCGGAAAATGAGCAGTTCTTC. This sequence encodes CASSDGWLAENEQFF.

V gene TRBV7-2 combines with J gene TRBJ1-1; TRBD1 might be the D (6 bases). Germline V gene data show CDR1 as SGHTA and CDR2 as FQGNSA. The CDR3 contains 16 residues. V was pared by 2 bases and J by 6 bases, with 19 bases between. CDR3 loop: CASSLKIGGAIPEAFF. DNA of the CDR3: TGTGCCAGCAGCTTAAAAATTGGGGGCGCAATCCCTGAAGCTTTCTTT.

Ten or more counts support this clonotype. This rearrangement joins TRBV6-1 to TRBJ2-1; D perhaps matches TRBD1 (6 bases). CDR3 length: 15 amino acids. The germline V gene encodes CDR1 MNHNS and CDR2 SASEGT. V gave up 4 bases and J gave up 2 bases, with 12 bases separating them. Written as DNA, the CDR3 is TGTGCCAGCAGTGCTACAGGGAACACCTACAATGAGCAGTTCTTC. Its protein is CASSATGNTYNEQFF.

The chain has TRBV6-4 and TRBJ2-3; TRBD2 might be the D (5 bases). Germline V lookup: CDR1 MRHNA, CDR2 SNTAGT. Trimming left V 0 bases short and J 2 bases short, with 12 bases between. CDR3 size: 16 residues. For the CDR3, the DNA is TGTGCCAGCAGTGACTCGATTGTCGGGGACACAGATACGCAGTATTTT. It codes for CASSDSIVGDTDTQYF.

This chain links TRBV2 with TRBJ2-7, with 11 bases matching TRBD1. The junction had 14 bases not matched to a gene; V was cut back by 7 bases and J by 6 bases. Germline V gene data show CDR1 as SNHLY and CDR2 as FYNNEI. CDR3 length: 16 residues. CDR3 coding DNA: TGTGCCAGCACCTCGCTCACCGGGACAGGGGGAGGCGAGCAGTACTTC. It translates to CASTSLTGTGGGEQYF.

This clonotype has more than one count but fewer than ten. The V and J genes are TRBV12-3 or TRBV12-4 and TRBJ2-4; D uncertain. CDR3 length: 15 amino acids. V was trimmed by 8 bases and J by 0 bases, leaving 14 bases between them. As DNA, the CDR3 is TGTGCCAGCGGGCGCGGTGCTCTAGCCAAAAACATTCAGTACTTC. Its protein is CASGRGALAKNIQYF.

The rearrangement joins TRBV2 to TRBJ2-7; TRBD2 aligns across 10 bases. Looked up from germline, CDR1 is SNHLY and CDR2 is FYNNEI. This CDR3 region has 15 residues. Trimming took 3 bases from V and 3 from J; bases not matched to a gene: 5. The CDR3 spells CASSDPGLADYEQYF. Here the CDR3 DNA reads TGTGCCAGCAGTGATCCCGGACTAGCGGACTACGAGCAGTACTTC.

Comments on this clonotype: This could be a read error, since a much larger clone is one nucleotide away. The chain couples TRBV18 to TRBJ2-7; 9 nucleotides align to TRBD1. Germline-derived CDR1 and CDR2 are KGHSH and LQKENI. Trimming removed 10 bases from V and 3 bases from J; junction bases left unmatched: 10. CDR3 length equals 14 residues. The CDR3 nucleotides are TGTGCCAACTCGCCCGGGACAGGGAACTACGAGCAGTACTTC. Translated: CANSPGTGNYEQYF.

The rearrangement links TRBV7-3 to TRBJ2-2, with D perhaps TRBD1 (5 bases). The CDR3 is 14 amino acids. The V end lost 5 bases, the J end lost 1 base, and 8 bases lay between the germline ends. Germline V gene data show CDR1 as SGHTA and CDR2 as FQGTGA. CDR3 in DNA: TGTGCCAGCAGCCAAGACAGGAACACCGGGGAGCTGTTTTTT. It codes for CASSQDRNTGELFF.